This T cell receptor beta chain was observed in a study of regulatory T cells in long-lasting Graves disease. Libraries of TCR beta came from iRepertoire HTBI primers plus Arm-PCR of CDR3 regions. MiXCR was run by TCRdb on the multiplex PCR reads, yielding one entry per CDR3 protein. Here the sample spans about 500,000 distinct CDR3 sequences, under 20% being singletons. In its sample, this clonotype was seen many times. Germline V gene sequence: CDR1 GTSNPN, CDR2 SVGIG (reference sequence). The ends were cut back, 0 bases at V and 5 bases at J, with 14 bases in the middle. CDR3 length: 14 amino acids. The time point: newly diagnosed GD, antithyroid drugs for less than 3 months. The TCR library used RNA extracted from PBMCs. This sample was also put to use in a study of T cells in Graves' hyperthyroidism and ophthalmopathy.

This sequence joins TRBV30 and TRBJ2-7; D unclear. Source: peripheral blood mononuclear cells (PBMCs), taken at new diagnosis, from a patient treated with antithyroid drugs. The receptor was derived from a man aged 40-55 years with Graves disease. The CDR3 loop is CAWSVGVPRDEQYF. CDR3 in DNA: TGTGCCTGGAGTGTAGGTGTACCAAGGGACGAGCAGTACTTC.